This T cell receptor (beta chain) was observed in a study of breast tumors, draining lymph nodes, adjacent tissues. Study-level results: Tumor and nontumor repertoires were significantly more similar in luminal-like than in basal-like breast cancer. Tumor repertoires ranked between lymph nodes and nontumor tissue in diversity, with V and J gene preferences.

MiXCR, applied by TCRdb to the multiplex PCR reads, yields one record per CDR3 protein. Here the sample spans about 200,000 distinct CDR3 sequences, approximately 33% being singletons. For this clonotype: Its antigen is undetermined.

Trimming took off 2 bases at V and 8 bases at J, with 0 bases between the two ends. CDR3 length: 9 residues. CDR1 LGHNT and CDR2 FRNRAP come from the germline V gene. Samples came from axillary lymph nodes draining the breast cancer. The sequence was collected from a female donor with breast cancer. Some clones in this sample may be carry-over from other donors' samples. Source material: axillary lymph node tissue. The genes are TRBV12-5 and TRBJ2-5; D unclear. CDR3 loop: CASGLTQYF. The CDR3 DNA follows: TGTGCTAGTGGTTTGACCCAGTACTTC.